This T cell receptor beta chain was found in a study of blood T cell repertoires in COVID-19. Study details: There were acute and convalescent COVID-19 samples, and they came from the United States, Italy and Spain. PBMCs, B-cell-depleted T cells, or T cells provided the cDNA or gDNA that made up the material.

V shed 8 bases, J shed 7 bases, and the junction held 10 bases outside the gene matches. This CDR3 is 13 amino acids long. In assigning cohorts, the study relied on participant-reported clinical history. As originally analysed: Amplification with reference gene primers provided the estimates of nucleated cell counts. Sequencing used immunoSEQ multiplex PCR; TCRdb keeps in-frame clones, though not all of them. V, J and clone size are those of that table, while D and trimming were read from the DNA. Of approximately 220,000 clones listed, 80% to 85% were seen once; the top ten hold about 7%. Sequencing input: PBMCs or T cells enriched from blood (not recorded which). This chain links TRBV12-3 or TRBV12-4 with TRBJ1-1; the match to TRBD1 covers 7 bases. The sequence came from a woman in her 40s who had recovered from COVID-19. The DNA for the CDR3 is TGTGCCAGCTGGGGAACAGGGGCAAGTGAAGCTTTCTTT. Translated, it gives CASWGTGASEAFF.